The sequence of this T cell receptor (beta chain) was determined in a study of blood T cell repertoires in COVID-19. For the study at large: T cells, B-cell-depleted T cells, or PBMCs supplied cDNA or gDNA.

CDR3 length: 13 amino acids. V was cut by 3 bases and J by 5 bases, with 11 bases left in between. The germline CDR1 and CDR2 sequences are SGHVS and FNYEAQ. Sequenced by immunoSEQ multiplex PCR; TCRdb stores in-frame clones only, minus some. Of about 97,000 clones in the sample, over 75% were seen once. V usage is TRBV7-6 and J usage is TRBJ2-7, with D perhaps TRBD2 (5 bases). This TCR came from a human donor in a cohort sampled during active COVID-19. The material sequenced was peripheral blood. CDR3 bases: TGTGCCAGCAGCTTCCGGAGCGGCGACGAGCAGTACTTC. Its translation is CASSFRSGDEQYF.